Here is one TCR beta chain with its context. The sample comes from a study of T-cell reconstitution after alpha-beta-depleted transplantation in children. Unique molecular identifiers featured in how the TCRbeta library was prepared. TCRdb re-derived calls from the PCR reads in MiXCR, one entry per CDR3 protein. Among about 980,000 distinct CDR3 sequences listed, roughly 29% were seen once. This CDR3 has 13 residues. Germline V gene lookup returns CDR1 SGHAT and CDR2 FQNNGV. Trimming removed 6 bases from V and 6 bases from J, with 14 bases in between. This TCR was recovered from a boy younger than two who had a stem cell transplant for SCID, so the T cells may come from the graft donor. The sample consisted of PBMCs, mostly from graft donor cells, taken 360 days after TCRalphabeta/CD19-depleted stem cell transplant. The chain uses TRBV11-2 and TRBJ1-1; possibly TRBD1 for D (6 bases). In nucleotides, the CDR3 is TGTGCCAGCAGTACAGGGAAGCGCGCTGAAGCTTTCTTT. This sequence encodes CASSTGKRAEAFF. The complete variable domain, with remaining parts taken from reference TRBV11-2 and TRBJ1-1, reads EAGVAQSPRYKIIEKRQSVAFWCNPISGHATLYWYQQILGQGPKLLIQFQNNGVVDDSQLPKDRFSAERLKGVDSTLKIQPAKLEDSAVYLCASSTGKRAEAFFGQGTRLTVV.